Sequencing of this TCR beta chain was carried out in a study of T-cell reconstitution after alpha-beta-depleted transplantation in children. Concerning this clonotype: Its antigen is unidentified.

Points from the study as a whole: Surviving recipient T cells and intrathymic progenitors accounted for some patients' high TCRbeta diversity at day 60. Several hundred expanded graft clones reportedly supplied alpha-beta T cells about two months after transplant. Newly produced T cells mostly provided counts and TCRbeta diversity after one year, as hyperexpanded clones declined.

V dropped 8 bases and J dropped 2 bases, with 13 bases sitting between them. The CDR3 extends over 13 amino acids. The germline V gene has CDR1 SNHLY and CDR2 FYNNEI. Preparation of the TCRbeta library was carried out with unique molecular identifiers. TCRdb used MiXCR to reprocess the PCR reads, holding one entry per CDR3 protein. The sample holds some 180,000 distinct CDR3 sequences, 6.6% seen once. The clonotype comes from a boy between 2 and 10 years old with acute lymphoblastic leukemia, due to receive a stem cell transplant. The starting material was PBMCs, obtained before TCRalphabeta/CD19-depleted stem cell transplant. The chain recombines TRBV2 with TRBJ2-7; D might be TRBD1 or TRBD2, each matching 5 bases. The CDR3 sequence is CASDRDRTYEQYF. CDR3 nucleotide sequence: TGTGCCAGCGACCGGGACCGGACCTACGAGCAGTACTTC.